Below, one T cell receptor beta chain is given with its context. Its antigen is undetermined. This specimen belongs to a study of cytomegalovirus exposure and HLA in healthy donors. Sequencing was performed with immunoSEQ multiplex PCR; in TCRdb, only in-frame clones are kept and a portion is missing. Seen here are about 130,000 clones, roughly 89% observed once, and the top ten hold around 9%. The V gene's germline CDR1 is MNHEY and CDR2 SVGAGI. The germline V and J ends were trimmed by 8 bases and 7 bases, with 14 bases remaining between them. The CDR3 contains 12 residues. Study-level points and caveats: Some TCR beta chains (roughly 160 of them) were listed as cytomegalovirus-associated.

The clonotype was recovered from a woman younger than 35 in good health and CMV-seropositive. This chain joins TRBV6-5 and TRBJ1-1; D might be TRBD1 (6 bases). The sample taken for sequencing was PBMCs. CDR3 sequence: CASSVAGVEAFF. CDR3 sequence (DNA): TGTGCCAGCTCCGTGGCAGGGGTTGAAGCTTTCTTT.